This T cell receptor beta chain was recovered during a study of persistence of HIV-infected CD4 T cells. The immunoSEQ assay was version 4, run in survey mode. Assay used: immunoSEQ multiplex PCR; TCRdb lists only in-frame clones, some missing. The repertoire holds about 46,000 clones, with approximately 90% as singletons. Between the trimmed V and J ends, which lost 11 bases and 0 bases, there was a span of 20 bases. The CDR3 totals 15 residues. The germline CDR1 and CDR2 sequences are MNHEY and SMNVEV (reference sequence). Nonspecific anti-CD3/anti-CD28 bead stimulation represents the broad CD4+ T cell repertoire. Sorting selected CD4+ T cells upregulating both CD40 ligand and CD69. In regard to this clone: What it binds is not known.

The rearrangement joins TRBV27 to TRBJ2-7, with D perhaps TRBD1 (6 bases). The sequence came from an adult woman with HIV who was CMV-seropositive. The sequences come from CD4+ T cells sorted from PBMCs after roughly 18-hour stimulation, collected from a patient who received antiretroviral therapy. The CDR3 DNA is TGTGCCGCAGCCTCCGCAGGGGAGAGCTCCTACGAGCAGTACTTC. It encodes CAAASAGESSYEQYF.